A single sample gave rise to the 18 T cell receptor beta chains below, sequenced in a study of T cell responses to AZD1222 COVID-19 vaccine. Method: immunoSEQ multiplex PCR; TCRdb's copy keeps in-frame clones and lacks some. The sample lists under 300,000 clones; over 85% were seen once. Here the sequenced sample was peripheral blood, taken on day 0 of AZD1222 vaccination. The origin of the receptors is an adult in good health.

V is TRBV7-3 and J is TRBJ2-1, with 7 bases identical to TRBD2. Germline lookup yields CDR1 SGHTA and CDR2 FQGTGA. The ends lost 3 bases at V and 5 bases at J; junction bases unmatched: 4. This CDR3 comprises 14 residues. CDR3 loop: CASSLAGVNNEQFF. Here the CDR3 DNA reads TGTGCCAGCAGCTTGGCGGGAGTAAACAATGAGCAGTTCTTC.

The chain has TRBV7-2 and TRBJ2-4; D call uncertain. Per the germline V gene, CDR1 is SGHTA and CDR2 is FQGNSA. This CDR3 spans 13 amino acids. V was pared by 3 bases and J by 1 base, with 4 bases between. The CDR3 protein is CASSLLAKNIQYF. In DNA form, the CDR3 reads TGTGCCAGCAGCTTGCTTGCCAAAAACATTCAGTACTTC.

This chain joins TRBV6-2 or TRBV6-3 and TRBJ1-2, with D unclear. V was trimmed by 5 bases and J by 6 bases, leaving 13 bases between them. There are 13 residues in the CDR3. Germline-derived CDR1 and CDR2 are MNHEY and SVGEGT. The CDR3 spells CASSPNYGDGYTF. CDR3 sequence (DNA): TGTGCCAGCAGTCCCAATTATGGCGATGGCTACACCTTC.

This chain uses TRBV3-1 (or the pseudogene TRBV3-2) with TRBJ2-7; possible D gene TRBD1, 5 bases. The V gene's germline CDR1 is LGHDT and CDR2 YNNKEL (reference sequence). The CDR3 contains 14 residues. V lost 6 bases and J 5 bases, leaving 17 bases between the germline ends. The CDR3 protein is CASSPVGRANEQYF. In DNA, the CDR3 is TGTGCCAGCAGTCCCGTCGGCAGGGCAAACGAGCAGTACTTC.

The CDR3 region has the DNA TGTGCCAGCAGCTCAGGACAGGGCGGAGAGACCCAGTACTTC. Translated, it gives CASSSGQGGETQYF. The V gene is TRBV5-4, the J gene TRBJ2-5; 8 bases map to TRBD1. The CDR3 is 14 residues long. Germline CDR1 is SGHNT and CDR2 is YYREEE (reference sequence). Germline trimming cut 3 bases from V and 4 bases from J; bases unmatched to any gene: 5.

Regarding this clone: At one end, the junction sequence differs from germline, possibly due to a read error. The CDR3 nucleotides read TGCAGCGTTGGGTGGGCCGGAGAGAGTCAGCACTTC. As protein: CSVGWAGESQHF. This chain joins TRBV29-1 and TRBJ2-7; D gene unclear. Germline values: CDR1 SQVTM, CDR2 ANQGSEA. The length of the CDR3 is 12 residues.

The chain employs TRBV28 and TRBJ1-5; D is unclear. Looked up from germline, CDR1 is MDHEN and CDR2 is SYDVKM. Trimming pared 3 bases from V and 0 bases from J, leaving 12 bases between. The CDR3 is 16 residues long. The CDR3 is CASSFPRTVSNQPQHF. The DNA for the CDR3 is TGTGCCAGCAGTTTCCCCCGGACCGTTAGCAATCAGCCCCAGCATTTT.

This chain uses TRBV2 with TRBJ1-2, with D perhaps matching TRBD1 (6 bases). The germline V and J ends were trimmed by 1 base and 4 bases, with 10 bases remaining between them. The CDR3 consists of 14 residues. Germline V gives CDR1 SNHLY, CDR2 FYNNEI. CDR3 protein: CASSEEQGPYGYTF. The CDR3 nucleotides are TGTGCCAGCAGTGAAGAACAGGGACCCTATGGCTACACCTTC.

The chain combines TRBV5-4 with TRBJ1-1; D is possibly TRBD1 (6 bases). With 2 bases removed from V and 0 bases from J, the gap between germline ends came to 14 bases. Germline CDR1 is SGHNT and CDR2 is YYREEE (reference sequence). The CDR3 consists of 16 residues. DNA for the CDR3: TGTGCCAGCAGCTTAGGTTGGGGGCGCATGAACACTGAAGCTTTCTTT. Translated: CASSLGWGRMNTEAFF.

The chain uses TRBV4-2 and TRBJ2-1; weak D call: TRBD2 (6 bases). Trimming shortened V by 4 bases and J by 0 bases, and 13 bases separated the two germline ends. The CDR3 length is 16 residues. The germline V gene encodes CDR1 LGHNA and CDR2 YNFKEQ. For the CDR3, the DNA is TGTGCCAGCAGCCCCAGCACTAGCTTCTCCTACAATGAGCAGTTCTTC. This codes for CASSPSTSFSYNEQFF.

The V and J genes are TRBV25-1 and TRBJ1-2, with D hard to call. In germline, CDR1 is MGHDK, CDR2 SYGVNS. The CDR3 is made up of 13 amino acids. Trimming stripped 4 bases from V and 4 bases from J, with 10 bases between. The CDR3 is CASSVREAYGYTF. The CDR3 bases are TGTGCCAGCAGTGTAAGGGAAGCCTATGGCTACACCTTC.

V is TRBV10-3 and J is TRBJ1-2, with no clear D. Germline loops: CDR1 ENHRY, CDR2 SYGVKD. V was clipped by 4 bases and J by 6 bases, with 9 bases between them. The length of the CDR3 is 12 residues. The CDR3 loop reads CAISADHDGYTF. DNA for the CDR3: TGTGCCATCAGTGCAGACCACGATGGCTACACCTTC.

The CDR3 DNA reads TGTGCCAGCAGCCCTCGGTGGCCGCTCACTAACTATGGCTACACCTTC. The encoded protein is CASSPRWPLTNYGYTF. This chain uses TRBV7-2 with TRBJ1-2; D gene uncertain. The CDR3 covers 16 residues. CDR1 and CDR2 from the germline V gene are SGHTA and FQGNSA. The germline V and J ends were trimmed by 5 bases and 0 bases, with 16 bases remaining between them.

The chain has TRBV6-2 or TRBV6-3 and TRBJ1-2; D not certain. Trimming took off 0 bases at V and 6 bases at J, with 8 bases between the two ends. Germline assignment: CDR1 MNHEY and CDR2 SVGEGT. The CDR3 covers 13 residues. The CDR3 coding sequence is TGTGCCAGCAGTTACTCCTTTACGGATGGCTACACCTTC. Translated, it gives CASSYSFTDGYTF.

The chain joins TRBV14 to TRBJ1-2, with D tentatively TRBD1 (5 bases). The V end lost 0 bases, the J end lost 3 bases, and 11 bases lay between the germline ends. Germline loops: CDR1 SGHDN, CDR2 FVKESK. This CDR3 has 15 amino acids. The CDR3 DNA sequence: TGTGCCAGCAGCCAAGATCACGGGGCTTACTATGGCTACACCTTC. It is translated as CASSQDHGAYYGYTF. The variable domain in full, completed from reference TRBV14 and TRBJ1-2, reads EAGVTQFPSHSVIEKGQTVTLRCDPISGHDNLYWYRRVMGKEIKFLLHFVKESKQDESGMPNNRFLAERTGGTYSTLKVQPAELEDSGVYFCASSQDHGAYYGYTFGSGTRLTVV.

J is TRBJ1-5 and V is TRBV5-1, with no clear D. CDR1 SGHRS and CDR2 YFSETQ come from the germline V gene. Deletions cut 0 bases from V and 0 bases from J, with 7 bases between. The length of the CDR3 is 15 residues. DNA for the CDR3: TGCGCCAGCAGCTTGGATACTAGTAGCAATCAGCCCCAGCATTTT. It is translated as CASSLDTSSNQPQHF.

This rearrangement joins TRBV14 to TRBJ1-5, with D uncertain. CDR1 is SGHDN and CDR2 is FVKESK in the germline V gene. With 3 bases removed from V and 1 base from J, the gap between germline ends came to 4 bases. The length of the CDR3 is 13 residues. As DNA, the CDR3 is TGTGCCAGCAGCCAGATGAGCAATCAGCCCCAGCATTTT. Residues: CASSQMSNQPQHF.

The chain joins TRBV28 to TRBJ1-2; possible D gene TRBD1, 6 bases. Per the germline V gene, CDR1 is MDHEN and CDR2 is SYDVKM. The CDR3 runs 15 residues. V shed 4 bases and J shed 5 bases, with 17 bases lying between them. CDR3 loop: CASSSGQPKPYGYTF. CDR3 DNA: TGTGCCAGCAGTTCAGGACAGCCCAAACCGTATGGCTACACCTTC.